Listed here is a single T cell receptor (beta chain). Its antigen is still unknown. Deletions cut 5 bases from V and 3 bases from J, with 11 bases between. The germline V gene has CDR1 KGHSH and CDR2 LQKENI. The CDR3 runs 13 residues. The data originate from a study of identical twins. Overall study findings and caveats: Modelling underestimated the level of out-of-frame TCR alpha sharing observed in monozygotic twins. The analysis was cross-sectional rather than longitudinal within donors. For zero-insertion analyses, partial confounding could come from invariant MAIT and iNKT cells. Fewer insertions characterized abundant cord blood beta clonotypes, whereas memory repertoires showed none.

TCRdb itself ran the 5' RACE reads through MiXCR, one entry per CDR3 protein. This table has approximately 550,000 distinct CDR3 sequences, 20% to 25% appearing once. A further study also used this sample, focusing on yellow fever vaccine responses in identical twins.

Sequencing was carried out using CD4+ T cells sorted from blood. The receptor was derived from a woman aged 18-35 years in good health. The V gene is TRBV18, the J gene TRBJ2-7; D perhaps matches TRBD2 (6 bases). CDR3 sequence reads: CASSAGLGYEQYF. CDR3 coding DNA: TGTGCCAGCTCAGCGGGGCTAGGCTACGAGCAGTACTTC.